The 2 T cell receptor beta chains below all came from one sample that was sequenced in a study of blood T cells in healthy people across ages (dated by TCRdb to 2014 to 2015). Library generation was performed with 5' RACE. The run used an Illumina HiSeq 2500. A second PCR of about 6 to 12 cycles was run with a J-beta primer mix and a sample-barcoded 5' primer. TCRdb redid the processing of the public reads, applying fastp at Q25 and MiXCR, and retained in-frame beta chains. Rows with a matching CDR3 protein are joined into one entry that keeps the most common DNA and genes. The sample data list hundreds of thousands of distinct CDR3 sequences, and roughly 46% of these were observed just once. The ten largest clones take up roughly 20% of the sample. Sequencing input: blood. All receptors derive from an elderly man in good health.

The V call is TRBV6-5, the J call TRBJ2-7; 7 nucleotides align to TRBD1. Germline V CDR1 and CDR2: MNHEY, SVGAGI. The V and J ends lost 2 bases and 0 bases, in that order; junction bases with no gene match: 1. This CDR3 region has 14 residues. Here the CDR3 reads CASSYGTASYEQYF. The CDR3 region has the DNA TGTGCCAGCAGTTACGGGACAGCCTCCTACGAGCAGTACTTC.

The chain recombines TRBV6-6 with TRBJ2-1; the match to TRBD2 covers 8 bases. Germline trimming cut 1 base from V and 0 bases from J; bases unmatched to any gene: 2. The CDR3 sequence is 16 residues long. CDR1 MNHNY and CDR2 SVGAGI come from the germline V gene (reference sequence). CDR3 DNA: TGTGCCAGCAGTTACTACGGGACTAGCTCCTACAATGAGCAGTTCTTC. As protein: CASSYYGTSSYNEQFF.